These T cell receptor beta chains were read from a single sample in a study of T cell clonotyping in hematopoietic cell transplantation. Measured with immunoSEQ multiplex PCR; TCRdb has only the in-frame clones, and not every one. The data contain 10,000 to 15,000 clones, about 93% of them singletons. What was sequenced was peripheral blood mononuclear cells. These receptors were taken from a man younger than 45 in good health. Some clones in this sample may be carry-over from other donors' samples. The CDR3 runs from the conserved cysteine through the conserved F or W. The order of the fields is J gene, V gene, D gene, clone size, CDR3 DNA, CDR3 protein. The D gene is left open where the match is weak. Clone sizes are given selectively: once, few, many, or a class where the clone is expanded.

TRBJ1-2 | TRBV6-6 | TRBD1 | once | TGTGCCAGCAGTTACTCACCAGGGGGCGAATATGGCTACACCTTC | CASSYSPGGEYGYTF
TRBJ1-6 | TRBV27 | TRBD1 | . | TGTGCCAGCAGTATATCCAAGCCCGGACAGGGGGGTTCTTTGAAATCACCCCTCCACTTT | CASSISKPGQGGSLKSPLHF
TRBJ2-3 | TRBV5-6 | . | . | TGTGCCAGCAGCTTGGGGACAGCGGGCACAGATACGCAGTATTTT | CASSLGTAGTDTQYF
TRBJ2-7 | TRBV5-6 | . | . | TGTGCCAGCAGCTACGACAGCCCCCCCTACGAGCAGTACTTC | CASSYDSPPYEQYF
TRBJ1-5 | TRBV7-2 | . | . | TGTGCCAGCAGCTTCAACAGGGATCAGCCCCAGCATTTT | CASSFNRDQPQHF
TRBJ2-2 | TRBV7-3 | . | once | TGTGCCAGCAGCTCCTCGGGTGAGGACACCGGGGAGCTGTTTTTT | CASSSSGEDTGELFF
TRBJ1-2 | TRBV10-3 | . | . | TGTGCCATCAGTGAGTCGCCCGTTTATGGCTACACCTTC | CAISESPVYGYTF
TRBJ2-7 | TRBV5-1 | . | . | TGCGCCAGCAGCCTAACCTACGAGCAGTACTTC | CASSLTYEQYF
TRBJ2-7 | TRBV7-2 | . | . | TGTGCCAGCAGCTGGCCAAGGGGCGAGCAGTACTTC | CASSWPRGEQYF
TRBJ2-7 | TRBV29-1 | TRBD1 | . | TGCAGCGTAGGATGGGACAGGGGGCACGAGCAGTACTTC | CSVGWDRGHEQYF
TRBJ2-7 | TRBV5-1 | . | . | TGCGCCAGCAGCTTGGCCGGAGAGGGGCAGCAGTACTTC | CASSLAGEGQQYF
TRBJ1-1 | TRBV29-1 | . | few | TGCAGCGTTACCGAATTCACTGAAGCTTTCTTT | CSVTEFTEAFF
TRBJ2-2 | TRBV5-1 | TRBD2 | . | TGCGCCAGCAGCTCCAGCGGGGGCCCAACCGGGGAGCTGTTTTTT | CASSSSGGPTGELFF
TRBJ2-7 | TRBV11-2 | . | once | TGTGCCAGCAGCCTCCCCCTGGTCTCCTACGAGCAGTACTTC | CASSLPLVSYEQYF
TRBJ2-5 | TRBV7-6 | . | once | TGTGCCAGCAGCGCCCCCCTTGAGACCCAGTACTTC | CASSAPLETQYF
TRBJ1-2 | TRBV9 | . | . | TGTGCCAGCAGCGAAGGCCCTCTATTGGGCTACACCTTC | CASSEGPLLGYTF
TRBJ2-5 | TRBV7-2 | TRBD2 | . | TGTGCCAGCAGCTTACGACTAGCGGGATGGGAGACCCAGTACTTC | CASSLRLAGWETQYF
TRBJ2-1 | TRBV5-1 | . | . | TGCGCCAGCAGCTTGCTAGTACAGATCTCCTACAATGAGCAGTTCTTC | CASSLLVQISYNEQFF
TRBJ2-4 | TRBV29-1 | . | once | TGCAGCGTTGCGAAAAATCTAGCCAAAAACATTCAGTACTTC | CSVAKNLAKNIQYF
TRBJ2-6 | TRBV27 | TRBD1 | . | TGTGCCAGCAGTTTAGTCGGGACAGCCTTCTCTGGGGCCAACGTCCTGACTTTC | CASSLVGTAFSGANVLTF
TRBJ2-7 | TRBV15 | . | . | TGTGCCACCAGCATGCGGCAGGGCGCCTACGAGCAGTACTTC | CATSMRQGAYEQYF
TRBJ1-2 | TRBV25-1 | . | few | TGTGCCAGCAGTGAGCTCGGGCCGGTATTTGGCTACACCTTC | CASSELGPVFGYTF
TRBJ2-7 | TRBV30 | TRBD1 | . | TGTGCCTGGGGCCCCGGGACAGGGGGCGGCGAGCAGTACTTC | CAWGPGTGGGEQYF
TRBJ2-1 | TRBV5-6 | . | . | TGTGCCAGCAGCCCCGTGGGGTCCGAGCAGTTCTTC | CASSPVGSEQFF
TRBJ2-7 | TRBV9 | . | . | TGTGCCAGCAGCGTAGATGGGGGAGACGTCATCTACGAGCAGTACTTC | CASSVDGGDVIYEQYF
TRBJ1-4 | TRBV2 | . | . | TGTGCCAGCAGTGGGGGGTTGACAGGCCCTAATGAAAAACTGTTTTTT | CASSGGLTGPNEKLFF
TRBJ2-3 | TRBV7-2 | . | . | TGTGCCAGCAGCCGGACCTCGGGGGACACAGATACGCAGTATTTT | CASSRTSGDTDTQYF
TRBJ1-5 | TRBV2 | TRBD1 | . | TGTGCCAGCAGTGAGTTGAGGGGGCTTGGTCAGCCCCAGCATTTT | CASSELRGLGQPQHF
TRBJ2-4 | TRBV9 | . | . | TGTGCCAGCAGCCTTAGCTCCGAAAACATTCAGTACTTC | CASSLSSENIQYF
TRBJ1-2 | TRBV14 | . | once | TGTGCCAGCAGCCACTTGACAGTTAACTATGGCTACACCTTC | CASSHLTVNYGYTF
TRBJ2-3 | TRBV19 | . | . | TGTGCCAGTAACAAGCTGGGGGGCGGAAGCACAGATACGCAGTATTTT | CASNKLGGGSTDTQYF
TRBJ2-2 | TRBV30 | TRBD2 | . | TGTGCCTGGAGTCCTACGACTAGCGGGATTACCGGGGAGCTGTTTTTT | CAWSPTTSGITGELFF
TRBJ2-7 | TRBV30 | . | . | TGTGCCTGGAGTGTCCGGGTAGCCTACGAGCAGTACTTC | CAWSVRVAYEQYF
TRBJ1-1 | TRBV5-1 | . | . | TGCGCCAGCAGCCCGGCGGTTGGGCAGTCCTACACTGAAGCTTTCTTT | CASSPAVGQSYTEAFF
TRBJ1-6 | TRBV7-6 | TRBD1 | . | TGTGCCAGCAGTTCGACCAGCCGGACAGGGGGTAATTCACCCCTCCACTTT | CASSSTSRTGGNSPLHF
TRBJ2-1 | TRBV25-1 | . | . | TGTGCCAGCACACCGGGGACGACCGAGCAGTTCTTC | CASTPGTTEQFF